One sample yielded the 24 T cell receptor beta chains listed below, sequenced in a study of beta chain features in type 1 diabetes. cDNA synthesis used the whole RNA isolate, giving expressed TCRB sequences. Assay used: immunoSEQ multiplex PCR; TCRdb lists only in-frame clones, some missing. Here the sample spans tens of thousands of clones, around 64% being singletons. Sequencing was done on a sample of Tregs from blood. The receptors shown here come from a woman aged 30 to 39 in good health.

This clone was seen just once. The rearrangement links TRBV5-1 to TRBJ2-5; the D gene is possibly TRBD1 (5 bases). This CDR3 spans 16 amino acids. Trimming pared 0 bases from V and 4 bases from J, leaving 16 bases between. Germline CDR1 reads SGHRS; CDR2 reads YFSETQ. CDR3 sequence (DNA): TGCGCCAGCAGCTTGGAGTTCCGACAGAGGAGAGAGACCCAGTACTTC. This gives the protein CASSLEFRQRRETQYF. Full variable domain (outside the CDR3, taken from reference TRBV5-1 and TRBJ2-5): KAGVTQTPRYLIKTRGQQVTLSCSPISGHRSVSWYQQTPGQGLQFLFEYFSETQRNKGNFPGRFSGRQFSNSRSEMNVSTLELGDSALYLCASSLEFRQRRETQYFGPGTRLLVL.

The chain uses TRBV25-1 and TRBJ2-1; D may be TRBD2 (6 bases). Trimming left V 1 base short and J 8 bases short, with 24 bases between. Germline CDR1 reads MGHDK; CDR2 reads SYGVNS. The CDR3 totals 18 residues. CDR3 protein: CASSEFLEGGGIVYEQFF. In DNA, the CDR3 is TGTGCCAGCAGTGAATTTTTAGAAGGAGGCGGGATCGTATATGAGCAGTTCTTC. The whole variable domain, filled in from reference TRBV25-1 and TRBJ2-1, reads EADIYQTPRYLVIGTGKKITLECSQTMGHDKMYWYQQDPGMELHLIHYSYGVNSTEKGDLSSESTVSRIRTEHFPLTLESARPSHTSQYLCASSEFLEGGGIVYEQFFGPGTRLTVL.

The chain has TRBV7-2 and TRBJ2-5; no clear D gene. This CDR3 comprises 12 residues. V shed 5 bases and J shed 8 bases, with 12 bases lying between them. The germline V gene has CDR1 SGHTA and CDR2 FQGNSA. The CDR3 region is CASSQSKTTQYF. In nucleotides, the CDR3 is TGTGCCAGCAGCCAATCGAAGACTACCCAGTACTTC.

The V and J genes are TRBV28 and TRBJ2-7; tentative D call: TRBD2 (5 bases). This CDR3 has 12 residues. The germline CDR1 and CDR2 sequences are MDHEN and SYDVKM. Trimming took 2 bases from V and 4 from J, leaving 6 bases between them. The chain's CDR3 is CASSLEGYEQYF. The CDR3 nucleotides are TGTGCCAGCAGTTTAGAGGGTTACGAGCAGTACTTC.

V and J are TRBV5-1 and TRBJ2-1, with D tentatively TRBD2 (5 bases). The length of the CDR3 is 14 residues. CDR1 and CDR2 from the germline V gene are SGHRS and YFSETQ. Trimming removed 2 bases from V and 2 bases from J, with 8 bases in between. The CDR3 region has the DNA TGCGCCAGCAGCTTAGCGGAAACCTACAATGAGCAGTTCTTC. Translated, it gives CASSLAETYNEQFF. The variable domain in full, completed from reference TRBV5-1 and TRBJ2-1, reads KAGVTQTPRYLIKTRGQQVTLSCSPISGHRSVSWYQQTPGQGLQFLFEYFSETQRNKGNFPGRFSGRQFSNSRSEMNVSTLELGDSALYLCASSLAETYNEQFFGPGTRLTVL.

The chain combines TRBV10-3 with TRBJ2-1; TRBD1 matches at 8 bases. Losses at the gene ends were 6 bases for V and 4 bases for J; bases not matched to a gene: 5. The CDR3 covers 14 residues. Germline V gene lookup returns CDR1 ENHRY and CDR2 SYGVKD. CDR3 sequence (DNA): TGTGCCATCAGGGGAGGACAGGGTTACAATGAGCAGTTCTTC. Translating it yields CAIRGGQGYNEQFF.

The V and J genes are TRBV18 and TRBJ1-2; 8 nucleotides agree with TRBD1. This CDR3 has 15 residues. Trimming at V came to 4 bases and at J to 4 bases, leaving 8 bases not matched to a gene. The germline gives CDR1 KGHSH, CDR2 LQKENI. The CDR3 is CASSRSDRAGYGYTF. The CDR3 DNA sequence: TGTGCCAGCTCACGATCGGACAGGGCTGGCTATGGCTACACCTTC.

The rearrangement uses TRBV4-2 and TRBJ1-1, with D possibly TRBD1 on 6 matching bases. The CDR3 runs 16 residues. The V and J ends lost 1 base and 4 bases respectively, with 16 bases between them. Germline loops: CDR1 LGHNA, CDR2 YNFKEQ. CDR3 region: CASSQGRGGATTEAFF. CDR3 nucleotides: TGTGCCAGCAGCCAAGGGCGGGGGGGGGCAACCACTGAAGCTTTCTTT.

The chain couples TRBV19 to TRBJ2-2; perhaps TRBD2 as D (7 bases). The CDR3 has 15 residues. V gave up 8 bases and J gave up 6 bases, with 19 bases separating them. Germline CDR1 and CDR2: LNHDA and SQIVND (reference sequence). Here the CDR3 reads CASESRGADSGELFF. In DNA, the CDR3 is TGTGCCAGTGAATCTCGGGGGGCAGATTCCGGGGAGCTGTTTTTT.

This clone is a singleton in its sample. V usage is TRBV6-5 and J usage is TRBJ1-5; possible D gene TRBD1, 5 bases. Germline V lookup: CDR1 MNHEY, CDR2 SVGAGI. Trimming stripped 6 bases from V and 9 bases from J, with 15 bases between. There are 13 residues in the CDR3. CDR3 sequence reads: CASRSPGRGPQHF. In nucleotides, the CDR3 is TGTGCCAGCAGATCTCCGGGGAGGGGGCCCCAGCATTTT.

The V and J genes are TRBV5-4 and TRBJ2-7, with 7 bases fitting TRBD1. The CDR3 runs 15 residues. From germline, CDR1 is SGHNT and CDR2 YYREEE (reference sequence). V lost 4 bases, J lost 5 bases, and 12 bases stayed unmatched. The CDR3 nucleotides read TGTGCCAGCAGCAATAGACAGGGTTCGCTCGACGAGCAGTACTTC. This translates into CASSNRQGSLDEQYF.

V gene TRBV6-5 combines with J gene TRBJ2-1; D remains unclear. Germline CDR1 MNHEY, CDR2 SVGAGI. V was trimmed by 1 base and J by 8 bases, leaving 9 bases between them. The CDR3 consists of 13 residues. The CDR3 reads CASSYFERHEQFF. In DNA form, the CDR3 reads TGTGCCAGCAGTTACTTCGAGCGCCATGAGCAGTTCTTC.

The genes are TRBV19 and TRBJ1-2; possible D gene TRBD1, 6 bases. CDR3 length equals 13 residues. Deletions cut 7 bases from V and 4 bases from J, with 13 bases between. CDR1 and CDR2 (germline): LNHDA, SQIVND (reference sequence). CDR3 nucleotide sequence: TGTGCCAGTAACTACGGGACACTCTATGGCTACACCTTC. Protein product: CASNYGTLYGYTF.

This chain connects TRBV18 to TRBJ1-6, with a weak D call TRBD1 (6 bases). The CDR3 consists of 17 residues. Trimming left V 8 bases short and J 2 bases short, with 19 bases between. Per the germline V gene, CDR1 is KGHSH and CDR2 is LQKENI. CDR3 in amino acids: CASHSAQGEAYNSPLHF. The CDR3 DNA follows: TGTGCCAGCCATTCGGCACAGGGCGAAGCCTATAATTCACCCCTCCACTTT.

The chain has TRBV27 and TRBJ2-7; TRBD1 aligns across 7 bases. Germline assignment: CDR1 MNHEY and CDR2 SMNVEV (reference sequence). V gave up 2 bases and J gave up 3 bases; unmatched junction bases: 7. There are 15 residues in the CDR3. This chain's CDR3 is CASSLRQGLGYEQYF. CDR3 DNA sequence: TGTGCCAGCAGTTTAAGACAGGGCCTCGGCTACGAGCAGTACTTC.

This clone was found once. CDR3 protein: CASSFPPRLAGYNEQFF. As DNA, the CDR3 is TGTGCCAGCAGTTTTCCCCCCCGGCTAGCGGGTTACAATGAGCAGTTCTTC. The rearrangement uses TRBV27 and TRBJ2-1, with 8 bases identical to TRBD2. Looked up from germline, CDR1 is MNHEY and CDR2 is SMNVEV (reference sequence). The CDR3 covers 17 residues. V lost 3 bases and J lost 4; bases outside the gene matches: 11.

This clone is termed medium-sized. The chain uses TRBV28 and TRBJ2-7; TRBD2 is a possible D gene (6 bases). This CDR3 comprises 17 residues. Germline assignment: CDR1 MDHEN and CDR2 SYDVKM. The ends were cut back, 3 bases at V and 4 bases at J, with 22 bases in the middle. The CDR3: CASSLDPTGSHRYEQYF. In DNA, the CDR3 is TGTGCCAGCAGTTTGGACCCCACCGGGAGCCACCGTTACGAGCAGTACTTC.

The V and J genes are TRBV6-5 and TRBJ2-1, with 10 bases matching TRBD2. In germline, CDR1 is MNHEY, CDR2 SVGAGI. V trimming: 6 bases; J trimming: 8 bases; junction bases outside the gene matches: 7. The CDR3 contains 14 residues. The CDR3 region is CASSPGTSVYEQFF. CDR3 nucleotide sequence: TGTGCCAGCAGCCCTGGGACTAGCGTTTATGAGCAGTTCTTC.

CDR3 in amino acids: CASSLTGHHQETQYF. The DNA for the CDR3 is TGCGCCAGCAGCCTCACCGGACACCACCAAGAGACCCAGTACTTC. The J gene is TRBJ2-5, the V gene TRBV5-1, with D maybe TRBD1 (5 bases). V shed 4 bases and J shed 0 bases, with 13 bases lying between them. The CDR3 is 15 residues long. Germline V gene data show CDR1 as SGHRS and CDR2 as YFSETQ.

This rearrangement joins TRBV7-2 to TRBJ1-1, with D perhaps TRBD1 (6 bases). The germline CDR1 and CDR2 sequences are SGHTA and FQGNSA. The germline V and J ends were trimmed by 4 bases and 8 bases, with 14 bases remaining between them. The CDR3 contains 13 residues. This chain's CDR3 is CASSSQPGTEAFF. CDR3 bases: TGTGCCAGCAGCTCACAGCCCGGGACAGAAGCTTTCTTT. The entire variable domain, with the rest obtained from reference TRBV7-2 and TRBJ1-1, is as follows: GAGVSQSPSNKVTEKGKDVELRCDPISGHTALYWYRQSLGQGLEFLIYFQGNSAPDKSGLPSDRFSAERTGGSVSTLTIQRTQQEDSAVYLCASSSQPGTEAFFGQGTRLTVV.

This clone was seen only a few times. The chain is built from TRBV6-6 and TRBJ2-1; 9 nucleotides align to TRBD2. Germline V gene sequence: CDR1 MNHNY, CDR2 SVGAGI (reference sequence). The CDR3 has 15 amino acids. V dropped 5 bases and J dropped 6; count of bases not matched to a gene: 8. The CDR3 nucleotides are TGTGCCAGCAGTGGGGGCAGCGGGAGGCCCAATGAGCAGTTCTTC. Translation: CASSGGSGRPNEQFF.

V usage is TRBV30 and J usage is TRBJ2-1; D perhaps matches TRBD2 (6 bases). The germline V and J ends were trimmed by 4 bases and 3 bases, with 16 bases remaining between them. The CDR3 spans 15 residues. The germline gives CDR1 GTSNPN, CDR2 SVGIG (reference sequence). The CDR3 loop reads CAWMPALASYNEQFF. Written as DNA, the CDR3 is TGTGCCTGGATGCCTGCGCTAGCGAGCTACAATGAGCAGTTCTTC.

The chain recombines TRBV29-1 with TRBJ2-7; 8 nucleotides match TRBD1. This CDR3 has 12 amino acids. Trimming took 3 bases from V and 9 from J; bases not matched to a gene: 7. Germline CDR1 is SQVTM and CDR2 is ANQGSEA. The CDR3 spells CSVDLRTGRQYF. Written as DNA, the CDR3 is TGCAGCGTTGACTTAAGGACAGGGAGGCAGTACTTC.

The table lists this clone with a few counts. This chain joins TRBV28 and TRBJ2-7, with 10 bases lining up with TRBD1. This CDR3 has 15 amino acids. With 8 bases clipped from V and 2 bases from J, the junction kept 9 bases outside the gene matches. Germline values: CDR1 MDHEN, CDR2 SYDVKM. CDR3 nucleotides: TGTGCCAGCCGAAATCCGGGACAGGGGACCTACGAGCAGTACTTC. As protein: CASRNPGQGTYEQYF.